This T cell receptor beta chain derives from a study of blood T cell repertoires in COVID-19. Study overall: Nucleic acid was either cDNA or gDNA, and it came from T cells, B-cell-depleted T cells, or PBMCs.

This clone was observed a few times. Germline values: CDR1 SGDLS, CDR2 YYNGEE. The CDR3 length is 14 residues. V lost 4 bases, J lost 3 bases, and 13 bases lay in between. This table comes from immunoSEQ multiplex PCR, and its TCRdb copy is limited to in-frame clones, with some not included. The sample contains about 61,000 clones, more than 70% of which appear only once. The clonotype originates from a woman aged 45 to 65 with active or convalescent COVID-19. The rearrangement uses TRBV9 and TRBJ2-5, with a tentative D call TRBD1 (6 bases). The sample taken for sequencing was peripheral blood. CDR3 nucleotides: TGTGCCAGCAGCCCCCAATCAGGGGAAGAGACCCAGTACTTC. It codes for CASSPQSGEETQYF.